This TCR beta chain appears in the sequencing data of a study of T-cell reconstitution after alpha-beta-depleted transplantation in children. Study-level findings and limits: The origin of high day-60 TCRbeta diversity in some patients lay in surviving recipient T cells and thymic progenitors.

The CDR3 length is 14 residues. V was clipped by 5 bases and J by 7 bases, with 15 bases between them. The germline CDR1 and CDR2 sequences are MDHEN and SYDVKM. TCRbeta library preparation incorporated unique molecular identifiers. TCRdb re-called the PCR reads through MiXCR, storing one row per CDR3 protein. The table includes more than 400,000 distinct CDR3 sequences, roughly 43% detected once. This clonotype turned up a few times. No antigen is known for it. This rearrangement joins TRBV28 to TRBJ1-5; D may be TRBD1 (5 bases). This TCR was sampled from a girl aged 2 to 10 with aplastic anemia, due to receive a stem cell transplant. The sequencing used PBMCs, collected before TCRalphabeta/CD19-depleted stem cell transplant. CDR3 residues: CASSQPGMGQPQHF. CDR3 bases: TGTGCCAGCAGTCAACCAGGGATGGGCCAGCCCCAGCATTTT. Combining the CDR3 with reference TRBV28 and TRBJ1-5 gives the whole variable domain DVKVTQSSRYLVKRTGEKVFLECVQDMDHENMFWYRQDPGLGLRLIYFSYDVKMKEKGDIPEGYSVSREKKERFSLILESASTNQTSMYLCASSQPGMGQPQHFGDGTRLSIL.